These 29 T cell receptor beta chains share one sample of origin, sequenced in a study of T cells in Graves' hyperthyroidism and ophthalmopathy. Amplified TCR beta CDR3 regions derived from RNA transcripts. In the first-round RT-PCR of the TCR CDR3, the HTBI primer set was used. TCRdb recomputed calls from the multiplex PCR reads with MiXCR, one row per CDR3 protein. The data contain around 300,000 distinct CDR3 sequences, over 11% of them seen just once; the ten biggest clones take up around 23%. Sequencing was done on a sample of blood. The receptor source for this set is a woman in her 30s with Graves' hyperthyroidism.

This clonotype showed up many times. The J gene is TRBJ2-5, the V gene TRBV12-5; D remains ambiguous. V was pared by 2 bases and J by 3 bases, with 10 bases between. Germline V CDR1 and CDR2: LGHNT, FRNRAP. This CDR3 has 14 residues. CDR3: CASGLSPEKETQYF. Here the CDR3 DNA reads TGTGCTAGTGGTTTGAGTCCAGAAAAAGAGACCCAGTACTTC.

On this clonotype itself: Germline is not matched at one junction end, which may reflect a read error. The chain uses TRBV3-1 and TRBJ2-1; maybe TRBD1 (7 bases). Germline V gives CDR1 LGHDT, CDR2 YNNKEL (reference sequence). The CDR3 covers 15 residues. DNA for the CDR3: TGTGCTAGCAGCCAAGAGTCCCAGGGGGGCGATGAGCAGTTCTTC. This gives the protein CASSQESQGGDEQFF.

The rearrangement uses TRBV24-1 and TRBJ2-3; D remains ambiguous. The V end was cut by 3 bases, the J end by 8 bases, with 8 bases between. Germline V gene data show CDR1 as KGHDR and CDR2 as SFDVKD. The CDR3 covers 12 residues. The CDR3 DNA sequence: TGTGCCACCAGTGATCCATCCGGTACGCAGTATTTT. This codes for CATSDPSGTQYF.

V is TRBV20-1 and J is TRBJ2-2, with D perhaps TRBD1 (6 bases). V dropped 4 bases and J dropped 6 bases, with 18 bases sitting between them. Germline V gives CDR1 DFQATT, CDR2 SNEGSKA (reference sequence). This CDR3 has 15 amino acids. CDR3 sequence: CSATTGIDPAGELFF. The CDR3 DNA sequence: TGCAGTGCTACTACAGGGATTGATCCCGCCGGGGAGCTGTTTTTT.

This clonotype was seen at least ten times. This chain joins TRBV15 and TRBJ2-7, with no clear D. Germline V lookup: CDR1 LNHNV, CDR2 YYDKDF (reference sequence). The ends were cut back, 1 base at V and 5 bases at J, with 9 bases in the middle. CDR3 size: 13 residues. The CDR3 spells CATSRGPKDEQYF. The CDR3 DNA reads TGTGCCACCAGCAGAGGGCCAAAGGACGAGCAGTACTTC.

V and J are TRBV6-5 and TRBJ1-4; 8 bases fit TRBD1. V shed 4 bases and J 8 bases; nucleotides not matched to a gene: 15. The CDR3 consists of 17 residues. The germline V gene encodes CDR1 MNHEY and CDR2 SVGAGI. Here the CDR3 reads CASSSGQGAPVGEKLFF. As DNA, the CDR3 is TGTGCCAGCAGTTCCGGTCAGGGGGCCCCCGTTGGGGAAAAACTGTTTTTT.

This clonotype was detected ten times or more. The rearrangement links TRBV20-1 to TRBJ2-5, with 11 bases matching TRBD2. The CDR3 is 14 residues long. Germline assignment: CDR1 DFQATT and CDR2 SNEGSKA (reference sequence). V lost 6 bases to trimming and J lost 2 bases; unmatched junction nucleotides: 5. The DNA of the CDR3 is TGCAGTGCCAAGACTAGCGGGAAGCAAGAGACCCAGTACTTC. Protein sequence: CSAKTSGKQETQYF.

This clonotype was picked up many times. The V gene is TRBV12-3 or TRBV12-4, the J gene TRBJ2-2; D not resolved. V was pared by 5 bases and J by 9 bases, with 7 bases between. This CDR3 has 11 residues. CDR3 in DNA: TGTGCCAGCAGTCCCGACAGGGAGCTGTTTTTT. Protein: CASSPDRELFF.

This clonotype has at least ten counts. V gene TRBV28 combines with J gene TRBJ1-5; D is ambiguous. Germline CDR1 reads MDHEN; CDR2 reads SYDVKM. The CDR3 extends over 15 amino acids. V was clipped by 7 bases and J by 2 bases, with 15 bases between them. CDR3 sequence reads: CASMALGRGNQPQHF. The CDR3 coding sequence is TGTGCCAGCATGGCATTAGGGCGCGGCAATCAGCCCCAGCATTTT.

Many counts were recorded for this clonotype. The V and J genes are TRBV2 and TRBJ2-7; no clear D gene. Germline V gene sequence: CDR1 SNHLY, CDR2 FYNNEI. This CDR3 has 14 residues. Trimming stripped 2 bases from V and 0 bases from J, with 8 bases between. CDR3 in amino acids: CASSEHQSSYEQYF. CDR3 nucleotide sequence: TGTGCCAGCAGTGAACATCAGAGCTCCTACGAGCAGTACTTC.

This clonotype came up many times. V is TRBV24-1 and J is TRBJ2-1; tentatively, D is TRBD1 or TRBD2 (5 bases each). V lost 4 bases to trimming and J lost 10 bases, with 10 bases between them. The germline gives CDR1 KGHDR, CDR2 SFDVKD. The CDR3 covers 12 residues. Here the CDR3 DNA reads TGTGCCACCAGTGAAGTAGGGGAGGAGCAGTTCTTC. This encodes CATSEVGEEQFF.

This clonotype was detected ten times or more. The genes are TRBV6-1 and TRBJ2-1, with 8 bases matching TRBD2. The germline V gene has CDR1 MNHNS and CDR2 SASEGT. This CDR3 has 14 residues. Trimming removed 5 bases from V and 6 bases from J; junction bases left unmatched: 6. The CDR3 bases are TGTGCCAGCAGTTTAGCGGGACCATCCAATGAGCAGTTCTTC. This encodes CASSLAGPSNEQFF.

Note on this clonotype: One base away lies a much larger clone, so this may be a sequencing read error. V usage is TRBV30 and J usage is TRBJ2-7; D may correspond to TRBD1 or TRBD2 (5 bases each). The CDR3 sequence is 14 residues long. Germline V gives CDR1 GTSNPN, CDR2 SVGIG (reference sequence). The CDR3 nucleotides read TGTGCCTGGGAAGACGGGGCGCCAGCCTACGAGCAGTGCTTC. It translates to CAWEDGAPAYEQCF. Together with reference TRBV30 and TRBJ2-7, the CDR3 gives the full variable domain: SQTIHQWPATLVQPVGSPLSLECTVEGTSNPNLYWYRQAAGRGLQLLFYSVGIGQISSEVPQNLSASRPQDRQFILSSKKLLLSDSGFYLCAWEDGAPAYEQCFGPGTRLTVT.

The chain couples TRBV29-1 to TRBJ2-1; TRBD1 aligns across 7 bases. The CDR3 is 17 amino acids. The trim removed 0 bases at V and 0 bases at J, leaving 8 bases unmatched. The V gene's germline CDR1 is SQVTM and CDR2 ANQGSEA. The CDR3 DNA follows: TGCAGCGTTGAAGATTTTGGGGACAGAAGCTCCTACAATGAGCAGTTCTTC. Amino acids: CSVEDFGDRSSYNEQFF.

This rearrangement joins TRBV5-5 to TRBJ1-2; 9 bases fit TRBD1. Germline CDR1 is SGHKS and CDR2 is YYEKEE (reference sequence). The CDR3 has 16 residues. V shed 4 bases and J 4 bases; nucleotides not matched to a gene: 11. The CDR3 nucleotides read TGTGCCAGCAGCCTCGACGACAGGGGGTTCAGCTATGGCTACACCTTC. As protein: CASSLDDRGFSYGYTF.

This clonotype was seen many times. The chain recombines TRBV6-2 or TRBV6-3 with TRBJ2-3, with TRBD2 identical over 7 bases. Germline V CDR1 and CDR2: MNHEY, SVGEGT. The V and J ends lost 2 bases and 2 bases, in that order; junction bases with no gene match: 1. This CDR3 has 14 amino acids. DNA of the CDR3: TGTGCCAGCAGTTACGGGAGGGCCACAGATACGCAGTATTTT. Protein: CASSYGRATDTQYF.

The CDR3 is CASSRGQEMDGYTF. The CDR3 region has the DNA TGTGCCAGCAGCAGGGGACAAGAGATGGATGGCTACACCTTC. The chain uses TRBV7-9 and TRBJ1-2, with TRBD1 as a possible D gene (6 bases). The CDR3 is 14 amino acids. Germline-derived CDR1 and CDR2 are SEHNR and FQNEAQ (reference sequence). V was clipped by 5 bases and J by 6 bases, with 16 bases between them.

This clonotype has a count of ten or more. The chain uses TRBV12-3 or TRBV12-4 and TRBJ2-2; tentative D call: TRBD2 (5 bases). CDR3 length: 13 amino acids. With 2 bases removed from V and 5 bases from J, the gap between germline ends came to 6 bases. The CDR3 loop reads CASSLLATGELFF. CDR3 in DNA: TGTGCCAGCAGTTTATTAGCGACCGGGGAGCTGTTTTTT.

This sequence joins TRBV28 and TRBJ2-7, with D perhaps matching TRBD1 (7 bases). Germline CDR1 MDHEN, CDR2 SYDVKM. CDR3 length: 17 amino acids. Trimming stripped 3 bases from V and 3 bases from J, with 21 bases between. CDR3 loop: CASSFPNGGTANYEQYF. CDR3 coding DNA: TGTGCCAGCAGTTTTCCGAACGGCGGGACAGCTAACTACGAGCAGTACTTC.

This clonotype has a count of ten or more. V and J are TRBV10-3 and TRBJ2-7, with 8 nucleotides matching TRBD2. The germline V gene has CDR1 ENHRY and CDR2 SYGVKD. The V and J ends lost 10 bases and 0 bases, in that order; junction bases with no gene match: 5. This CDR3 comprises 13 residues. In DNA form, the CDR3 reads TGTGCCACCGGGAGGGGGGACTCCTACGAGCAGTACTTC. Protein product: CATGRGDSYEQYF.

This clonotype came up many times. The genes are TRBV29-1 and TRBJ1-1, with D unclear. CDR3 length equals 14 residues. Germline assignment: CDR1 SQVTM and CDR2 ANQGSEA. Trimming stripped 4 bases from V and 0 bases from J, with 12 bases between. DNA of the CDR3: TGCAGCGTTGTCAGAGGTGGATTGAACACTGAAGCTTTCTTT. Its protein is CSVVRGGLNTEAFF.

In the case of this clonotype: A much larger clone lies one base from this, so it may be a read error. The J gene is TRBJ1-5, the V gene TRBV28, with TRBD1 matching over 8 bases. Germline values: CDR1 MDHEN, CDR2 SYDVKM. The V and J ends lost 2 bases and 5 bases, in that order; junction bases with no gene match: 5. The CDR3 spans 15 residues. CDR3 nucleotides: TGTGCCAGCAGTTTACTGGGACAGGACGATCAGCCCCAGCATTTT. Its protein product is CASSLLGQDDQPQHF.

This chain uses TRBV3-1 with TRBJ1-5; D is undetermined. V lost 4 bases and J 10 bases, leaving 17 bases between the germline ends. In germline, CDR1 is LGHDT, CDR2 YNNKEL (reference sequence). The CDR3 extends over 14 amino acids. The CDR3 nucleotides read TGTGCCAGCAGCCCGAGTTCGTCTAAATTACCCCAGCATTTT. Translating gives CASSPSSSKLPQHF.

This clonotype was counted between two and nine times. The chain joins TRBV11-2 to TRBJ1-4, with D possibly TRBD1 on 6 matching bases. Trimming pared 2 bases from V and 5 bases from J, leaving 12 bases between. The CDR3 has 15 amino acids. CDR1 and CDR2 (germline): SGHAT, FQNNGV. The chain's CDR3 is CASSLRQGMNEKLFF. The CDR3 DNA reads as TGTGCCAGCAGCTTAAGGCAGGGGATGAATGAAAAACTGTTTTTT.

The chain combines TRBV4-1 with TRBJ1-1, with a tentative D call TRBD1 (5 bases). CDR3 size: 18 residues. V was cut by 1 base and J by 0 bases, with 18 bases left in between. Per the germline V gene, CDR1 is MGHRA and CDR2 is YSYEKL. The CDR3 nucleotides read TGCGCCAGCAGCCAAGTCCCGGGACTTTTTCCCCTGAACACTGAAGCTTTCTTT. Residues: CASSQVPGLFPLNTEAFF.

The chain joins TRBV27 to TRBJ1-4, with D possibly being TRBD1 (5 bases). From germline, CDR1 is MNHEY and CDR2 SMNVEV (reference sequence). CDR3 length: 16 residues. V was shortened by 0 bases and J by 8 bases, with 16 bases between the two germline ends. Written as DNA, the CDR3 is TGTGCCAGCAGTTTATCATCGGGGACTCCGTACGAAAAACTGTTTTTT. Protein product: CASSLSSGTPYEKLFF.

This clonotype appeared many times. The rearrangement uses TRBV28 and TRBJ2-3; no reliable D call. V was shortened by 6 bases and J by 4 bases, with 8 bases between the two germline ends. There are 12 residues in the CDR3. From germline, CDR1 is MDHEN and CDR2 SYDVKM. The CDR3 loop reads CASRDPSDTQYF. The CDR3 DNA sequence: TGTGCCAGCAGGGACCCTTCAGATACGCAGTATTTT.

The rearrangement links TRBV20-1 to TRBJ1-5; tentative D call: TRBD1 (6 bases). V gave up 3 bases and J gave up 6 bases, with 9 bases separating them. The CDR3 runs to 12 residues. Looked up from germline, CDR1 is DFQATT and CDR2 is SNEGSKA (reference sequence). This CDR3 is CSASRGPQPQHF. In DNA, the CDR3 is TGCAGTGCTAGTCGGGGGCCTCAGCCCCAGCATTTT.

This clonotype has only a few counts. This chain uses TRBV4-1 with TRBJ2-1; 9 bases align to TRBD2. CDR3 length equals 17 residues. CDR1 is MGHRA and CDR2 is YSYEKL in the germline V gene. V lost 1 base to trimming and J lost 5 bases; unmatched junction nucleotides: 9. This CDR3 reads CASSQGRLAGIHNEQFF. CDR3 in DNA: TGCGCCAGCAGCCAAGGGCGCCTAGCGGGGATACACAATGAGCAGTTCTTC.